This TCR beta chain was documented in a study of vaccination and CD4 T cells after COVID-19. Regarding the study as a whole: Looking at convalescent patients, a median around 89% of reactive clones were present only post-vaccination.

There are 9 residues in the CDR3. From germline, CDR1 is LNHDA and CDR2 SQIVND (reference sequence). Cultured CD4+ T-cell DNA underwent Oncomine TCR Beta short-read sequencing. In TCRdb, the PCR reads were re-called with MiXCR into one record per CDR3 protein. In the table there are over 8,000 distinct CDR3 sequences, approximately 23% of which are singletons. By share, this clonotype counts as medium-sized (0.01 to 0.1%). What it binds is not known. Regarding treatment: approximately 9-day PBMC culture with coronavirus spike peptide pools or control peptides (ViraFEST assay). The sequence was collected from a human donor who received a COVID-19 vaccine. The gene calls are TRBV19 and TRBJ1-2; tentatively, D is TRBD2 (5 bases). The J call is in doubt because the DNA end fits TRBJ2-1 better. The material was CD4+ T cells from blood, cultured in vitro, obtained before SARS-CoV-2 vaccination. The CDR3 bases are TGTGCCAGTAGTACGGGACAGTTCTTC. This encodes CASSTGQFF.